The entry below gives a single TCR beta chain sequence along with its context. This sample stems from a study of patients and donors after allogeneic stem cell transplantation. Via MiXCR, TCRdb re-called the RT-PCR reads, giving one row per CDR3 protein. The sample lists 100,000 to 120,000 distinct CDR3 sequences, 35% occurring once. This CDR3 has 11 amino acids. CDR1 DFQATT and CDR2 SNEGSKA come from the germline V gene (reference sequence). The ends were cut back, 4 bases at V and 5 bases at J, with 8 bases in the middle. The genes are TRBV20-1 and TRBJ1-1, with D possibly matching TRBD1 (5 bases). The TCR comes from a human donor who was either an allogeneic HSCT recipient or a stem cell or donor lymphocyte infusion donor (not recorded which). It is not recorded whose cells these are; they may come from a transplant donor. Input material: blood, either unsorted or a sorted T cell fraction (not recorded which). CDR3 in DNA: TGCAGTGCTAAGGGGAAGACTGAAGCTTTCTTT. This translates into CSAKGKTEAFF.